Detailed here is one T cell receptor (beta chain). Antigen specificity is unknown. These data belong to a study of blood T cells in healthy people across ages. Study-wide findings and caveats: Fewer expanded clones and more diversity marked long-lived versus aged donors.

Trimming cost V 3 bases and J 4 bases, with 6 bases left between them. This CDR3 has 12 residues. CDR1 is MNHNS, CDR2 SASEGT, per germline. Next came a second PCR, run for about 7 to 11 cycles, which used a sample-barcoded 5' primer along with a J-beta primer mix. The template-switch adaptor, which had 12 random nucleotides, put a tag on each cDNA molecule. MiXCR was run by TCRdb on the 5' RACE reads, yielding one entry per CDR3 protein. The sample shows some 780,000 distinct CDR3 sequences, approximately 60% of them seen only once. V gene TRBV6-1 combines with J gene TRBJ1-2, with D unclear. Material: blood. The receptor was derived from a man aged 40-55 years in good health. The CDR3 DNA is TGTGCCAGCAGTGAGATAGGCTATGGCTACACCTTC. This gives the protein CASSEIGYGYTF.